This T cell receptor beta chain stems from a study of molecular identifiers for immune sequencing clone quantification. Study-level background: Across replicate runs, RNA obtained from about 21,000 or 97,000 naive CD8 cells was divided into five, with four undergoing sequencing. General study results and limits: In CMV-specific effectors, clones above 20 copies held over 99% of molecules; naive, under 1%.

CDR1 and CDR2 from the germline V gene are LNHNV and YYDKDF (reference sequence). After removal of 0 bases from V and 4 bases from J, the junction contained 1 base not matched to a gene. The CDR3 has 14 amino acids. This clonotype was seen only a few times. Its cognate antigen is unknown. Based on a CD8+CD4-CCR7+CD45RA+ profile, naive CD8 T cells were sorted. With listed TCR primers and previously described methods, bulk TCR libraries were prepared. TCRdb called the PCR reads again in MiXCR, with one record for every CDR3 protein. The sample shows 60,000 to 70,000 distinct CDR3 sequences, around a sixth of them seen only once.

The clonotype was recovered from a human donor in good health. Some libraries in this study had Jurkat cell RNA spiked in. Input material: naive CD8+ T cells from blood, with Jurkat cell RNA spiked in. Documented subset: FACS-sorted CD8+CD4-CCR7+CD45RA+ naive T cells. The rearrangement links TRBV15 to TRBJ2-3; 7 positions match TRBD2. The CDR3, as DNA: TGTGCCACCAGCAGAGATGGGGGGGCAGATACGCAGTATTTT. Its protein is CATSRDGGADTQYF. Full variable domain (missing parts from reference TRBV15 and TRBJ2-3): DAMVIQNPRYQVTQFGKPVTLSCSQTLNHNVMYWYQQKSSQAPKLLFHYYDKDFNNEADTPDNFQSRRPNTSFCFLDIRSPGLGDTAMYLCATSRDGGADTQYFGPGTRLTVL.